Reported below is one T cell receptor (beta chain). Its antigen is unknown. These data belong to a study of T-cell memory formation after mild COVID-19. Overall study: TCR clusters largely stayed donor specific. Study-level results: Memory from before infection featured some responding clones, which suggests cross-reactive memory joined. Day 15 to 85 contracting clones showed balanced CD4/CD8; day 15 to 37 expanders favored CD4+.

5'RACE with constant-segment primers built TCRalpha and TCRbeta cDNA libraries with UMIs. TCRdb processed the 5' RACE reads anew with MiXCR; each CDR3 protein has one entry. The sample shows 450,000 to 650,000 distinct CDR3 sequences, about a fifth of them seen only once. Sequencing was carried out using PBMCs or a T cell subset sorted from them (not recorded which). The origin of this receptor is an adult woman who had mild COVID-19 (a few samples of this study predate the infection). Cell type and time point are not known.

CDR3 in amino acids: CASSSPLGTSGSTSYNEQFF. In DNA form, the CDR3 reads TGTGCCAGCAGCTCCCCTCTCGGGACTAGCGGAAGTACCTCCTACAATGAGCAGTTCTTC. The V call is TRBV7-2, the J call TRBJ2-1; 11 bases are a match to TRBD2. CDR3 length equals 20 residues. Germline V gene data show CDR1 as SGHTA and CDR2 as FQGNSA. The V segment lost 4 bases and the J segment 0 bases; nucleotides outside the gene matches: 14.